These 26 T cell receptor beta chains came from one sample sequenced in a study of blood T cells in healthy people across ages. A second PCR of about 7 to 11 cycles used a sample-barcoded 5' primer and a J-beta primer mix. A single record per CDR3 protein comes from TCRdb applying MiXCR to the 5' RACE reads. Of approximately 1.5 million distinct CDR3 sequences listed, roughly 32% are singletons. Sequencing input: blood. These receptors were taken from a woman in her twenties or thirties in good health.

The chain recombines TRBV24-1 with TRBJ2-2, with D possibly being TRBD2 (5 bases). The CDR3 is 16 residues long. The germline V and J ends were trimmed by 4 bases and 0 bases, with 11 bases remaining between them. The germline V gene has CDR1 KGHDR and CDR2 SFDVKD. Written as DNA, the CDR3 is TGTGCCACCAGTGACACGCGGGCCCCGAACACCGGGGAGCTGTTTTTT. It specifies CATSDTRAPNTGELFF.

With respect to this clonotype: A much larger clone differs from this one at a single base, so this may be a read error. J is TRBJ2-7 and V is TRBV5-6, with 13 nucleotides matching TRBD2. The CDR3 totals 16 residues. Germline CDR1 is SGHDT and CDR2 is YYEEEE. DNA of the CDR3: TGTGCCGGCAGCTGGACTAGCGGGAGCCTCCCGTACGAGCAGTACTTC. This codes for CAGSWTSGSLPYEQYF.

The chain couples TRBV24-1 to TRBJ2-7; 8 bases match TRBD1. The CDR3 runs 13 residues. After removal of 4 bases from V and 6 bases from J, the junction contained 4 bases not matched to a gene. From germline, CDR1 is KGHDR and CDR2 SFDVKD. CDR3: CATSDPTGAEQYF. As DNA, the CDR3 is TGTGCCACCAGTGACCCGACAGGGGCCGAGCAGTACTTC.

The rearrangement joins TRBV6-2 or TRBV6-3 to TRBJ1-5; D unclear. The CDR3 contains 13 residues. Trimming pared 6 bases from V and 4 bases from J, leaving 10 bases between. Germline V gene lookup returns CDR1 MNHEY and CDR2 SVGEGT. This chain's CDR3 is CASRGFSNQPQHF. The DNA for the CDR3 is TGTGCCAGCAGAGGCTTTTCAAATCAGCCCCAGCATTTT.

V and J are TRBV29-1 and TRBJ2-1, with 10 nucleotides matching TRBD2. Germline V lookup: CDR1 SQVTM, CDR2 ANQGSEA. Trimming removed 8 bases from V and 3 bases from J; junction bases left unmatched: 7. The CDR3 contains 14 residues. The CDR3 bases are TGCAGCACTTCTAGCGGGAGTCTCTACAATGAGCAGTTCTTC. This gives the protein CSTSSGSLYNEQFF.

This rearrangement joins TRBV27 to TRBJ2-1, with D hard to call. The CDR3 contains 16 residues. The germline gives CDR1 MNHEY, CDR2 SMNVEV (reference sequence). Trimming took off 6 bases at V and 6 bases at J, with 21 bases between the two ends. The CDR3 DNA sequence: TGTGCCAGCAGAAGAGCCGGTCCCAGAGTAATCAATGAGCAGTTCTTC. It specifies CASRRAGPRVINEQFF.

V and J are TRBV7-9 and TRBJ2-3; D remains ambiguous. The CDR3 spans 15 residues. V was pared by 1 base and J by 4 bases, with 12 bases between. CDR1 and CDR2 from the germline V gene are SEHNR and FQNEAQ (reference sequence). CDR3: CASSLGEGVPDTQYF. CDR3 bases: TGTGCCAGCAGCTTAGGAGAAGGAGTACCAGATACGCAGTATTTT.

This chain uses TRBV30 with TRBJ1-4; D is undetermined. CDR1 and CDR2 (germline): GTSNPN, SVGIG (reference sequence). The CDR3 consists of 15 residues. Trimming pared 4 bases from V and 6 bases from J, leaving 18 bases between. In nucleotides, the CDR3 is TGTGCCTGGACCCCGACAAGGGTTGGACATGAAAAACTGTTTTTT. Translation gives CAWTPTRVGHEKLFF.

This clonotype was found many times. The chain joins TRBV29-1 to TRBJ2-7; D may be TRBD1 (5 bases). Per the germline V gene, CDR1 is SQVTM and CDR2 is ANQGSEA. V lost 5 bases and J lost 2, with 10 bases in between. The CDR3 is 12 residues long. The CDR3 is CSVTRATYEQYF. DNA of the CDR3: TGCAGCGTTACCAGGGCCACCTACGAGCAGTACTTC.

This clonotype has only a few counts. The chain joins TRBV5-5 to TRBJ2-3; 7 bases are shared with TRBD2. Germline V gives CDR1 SGHKS, CDR2 YYEKEE (reference sequence). The J segment lost 3 bases and the V segment lost 0 bases, leaving 10 bases of the junction unmatched. This CDR3 is built from 17 residues. CDR3 sequence: CASSLADFAGETDTQYF. The CDR3 nucleotides read TGTGCCAGCAGCTTGGCAGACTTTGCGGGAGAGACAGATACGCAGTATTTT.

In its sample, this clonotype was seen a few times. The rearrangement links TRBV5-1 to TRBJ2-5; 12 bases line up with TRBD2. Near its end, the DNA agrees better with TRBJ2-7, so the J call may be wrong. The CDR3 contains 16 residues. CDR1 is SGHRS, CDR2 YFSETQ, per germline. Here the CDR3 reads CASSGSSGGALSEQYF. The CDR3 DNA reads as TGCGCCAGCAGCGGTTCTAGCGGGGGGGCTCTCAGCGAGCAGTACTTC.

This chain connects TRBV29-1 to TRBJ2-1; D is possibly TRBD1 or TRBD2 (6 bases each). CDR1 and CDR2 (germline): SQVTM, ANQGSEA. This CDR3 contains 15 residues. Trimming left V 4 bases short and J 2 bases short, with 15 bases between. The CDR3 nucleotides read TGCAGCGTTGTTTCGGGGGCCCACACCTACAATGAGCAGTTCTTC. It specifies CSVVSGAHTYNEQFF.

CDR3 nucleotide sequence: TGTGCCTCCGGGACAGGGGGAGAGACCCAGTACTTC. It yields the protein CASGTGGETQYF. This chain links TRBV30 with TRBJ2-5; 11 bases map to TRBD1. In germline, CDR1 is GTSNPN, CDR2 SVGIG (reference sequence). CDR3 length equals 12 residues. V dropped 7 bases and J dropped 4; count of bases not matched to a gene: 2.

With regard to this clonotype: A read error may be the cause here, since a much bigger clone is one base away. The chain uses TRBV4-1 and TRBJ2-7; tentatively, D is TRBD1 or TRBD2 (5 bases each). The CDR3 loop spans 16 amino acids. The germline V gene encodes CDR1 MGHRA and CDR2 YSYEKL. CDR3 residues: CANSQDRGERSYEQYF. CDR3 nucleotide sequence: TGCGCCAACAGCCAAGATAGAGGGGAGCGGTCCTACGAGCAGTACTTC.

This chain links TRBV30 with TRBJ2-3; perhaps D is TRBD1 or TRBD2 (5 bases each). Looked up from germline, CDR1 is GTSNPN and CDR2 is SVGIG (reference sequence). V was shortened by 3 bases and J by 10 bases, with 11 bases between the two germline ends. The CDR3 has 11 amino acids. The chain's CDR3 is CAWSGARAQYF. CDR3 sequence (DNA): TGTGCCTGGAGCGGGGCTCGGGCGCAGTATTTT.

This chain links TRBV20-1 with TRBJ2-5; 16 bases line up with TRBD2. CDR3 length: 17 amino acids. CDR1 is DFQATT, CDR2 SNEGSKA, per germline (reference sequence). Losses at the gene ends were 3 bases for V and 10 bases for J; bases not matched to a gene: 14. DNA for the CDR3: TGCAGTGCTAGCCCGGGACTAGCGGGGGGGCCCCCAGTGGGCCAGTACTTC. Its translation: CSASPGLAGGPPVGQYF.

In this sample, this clonotype turned up many times. V and J are TRBV4-1 and TRBJ2-1; no definite D call. V lost 4 bases and J lost 2, with 12 bases in between. Germline lookup yields CDR1 MGHRA and CDR2 YSYEKL. The CDR3 sequence is 15 residues long. The CDR3 loop is CASSPNEVTYNEQFF. The DNA of the CDR3 is TGCGCCAGCAGCCCCAACGAAGTAACCTACAATGAGCAGTTCTTC.

This clonotype has more than one count but fewer than ten. V is TRBV3-1 and J is TRBJ1-2; no definite D call. V was cut by 1 base and J by 5 bases, with 8 bases left in between. This CDR3 contains 13 residues. Germline assignment: CDR1 LGHDT and CDR2 YNNKEL (reference sequence). In DNA form, the CDR3 reads TGTGCCAGCAGCCAAGCGGTCAGATATGGCTACACCTTC. It is translated as CASSQAVRYGYTF.

J is TRBJ1-5 and V is TRBV27; D is ambiguous. CDR3 size: 16 residues. Trimming pared 2 bases from V and 3 bases from J, leaving 14 bases between. In germline, CDR1 is MNHEY, CDR2 SMNVEV (reference sequence). The CDR3 region is CASSLTFVSDNQPQHF. CDR3 bases: TGTGCCAGCAGTTTAACGTTCGTGTCAGACAATCAGCCCCAGCATTTT.

This sequence joins TRBV7-8 and TRBJ1-6; D uncertain. Trimming took off 3 bases at V and 6 bases at J, with 9 bases between the two ends. The CDR3 sequence is 14 residues long. The germline gives CDR1 SGHVS, CDR2 FQNEAQ. The CDR3 DNA reads as TGTGCCAGCAGCTTGGAAGGGAGTAATTCACCCCTCCACTTT. It yields the protein CASSLEGSNSPLHF.

The genes are TRBV4-1 and TRBJ2-7; D is ambiguous. The V end lost 1 base, the J end lost 2 bases, and 15 bases lay between the germline ends. The V gene's germline CDR1 is MGHRA and CDR2 YSYEKL. The CDR3 has 16 amino acids. The CDR3 reads CASSQGFGPYPYEQYF. The CDR3 DNA follows: TGCGCCAGCAGCCAAGGGTTTGGTCCCTACCCCTACGAGCAGTACTTC.

This clonotype has just a few counts. This chain joins TRBV12-5 and TRBJ2-1; D is tentatively TRBD1 or TRBD2 (6 bases each). In germline, CDR1 is LGHNT, CDR2 FRNRAP. V lost 3 bases, J lost 14 bases, and 26 bases lay in between. The CDR3 length is 16 residues. The CDR3 sequence: CASGFEGLGTPRGEFF. In DNA, the CDR3 is TGTGCTAGTGGTTTCGAGGGGCTCGGGACTCCTAGGGGGGAGTTCTTC.

This clonotype has more than one count but fewer than ten. This sequence joins TRBV29-1 and TRBJ1-5, with no clear D. V was pared by 4 bases and J by 4 bases, with 11 bases between. This CDR3 region has 13 residues. Germline-derived CDR1 and CDR2 are SQVTM and ANQGSEA. Here the CDR3 DNA reads TGCAGCGTTGCGGAAAATCGGAATCAGCCCCAGCATTTT. Translation gives CSVAENRNQPQHF.

On this clonotype itself: Possible read error: a much larger clone is one base away. The V and J genes are TRBV9 and TRBJ2-1; 12 bases align to TRBD2. CDR1 and CDR2 (germline): SGDLS, YYNGEE. There are 15 residues in the CDR3. The CDR3 is CASSSGGLAGNGQFF. The DNA for the CDR3 is TGTGCCAGCAGCTCAGGGGGACTAGCGGGCAATGGGCAGTTCTTC.

This clonotype has only a few counts. V usage is TRBV5-1 and J usage is TRBJ2-4, with D perhaps TRBD2 (5 bases). The V gene lost 0 bases and the J gene lost 0 bases, with 10 bases spanning the gap. The CDR3 sequence is 16 residues long. The germline CDR1 and CDR2 sequences are SGHRS and YFSETQ. The CDR3 is CASSLDRLLAKNIQYF. CDR3 DNA sequence: TGCGCCAGCAGCTTGGACAGACTACTAGCCAAAAACATTCAGTACTTC.

The chain carries TRBV5-1 and TRBJ1-4; 7 bases line up with TRBD1. After removal of 2 bases from V and 7 bases from J, the junction contained 5 bases not matched to a gene. This CDR3 spans 14 amino acids. Germline V lookup: CDR1 SGHRS, CDR2 YFSETQ. CDR3 DNA sequence: TGCGCCAGCAGCTTCTCCAGACAGGGTGAAAAACTGTTTTTT. It encodes CASSFSRQGEKLFF.